This TCR beta chain was recovered during a study of blood T cell repertoires in COVID-19. Study-level information: Sites across the United States, Italy and Spain contributed samples from acute and convalescent COVID-19. PBMCs, B-cell-depleted T cells, or T cells provided the cDNA or gDNA that made up the material.

As processed by the authors: Quantification of nucleated cells was approximated via reference gene primer amplification. Clones were read by immunoSEQ multiplex PCR, and TCRdb kept only the in-frame ones, dropping some. V and J calls and clone size are copied from that table; D and trimming were computed from the DNA. The data show about 120,000 clones, less than 75% seen once. J was trimmed by 6 bases and V by 6 bases; bases with no gene match: 14. Germline-derived CDR1 and CDR2 are KGHSH and LQKENI. CDR3 length: 16 residues. The rearrangement links TRBV18 to TRBJ1-2, with TRBD1 matching over 9 bases. Sample: peripheral blood. This TCR was sampled from a human donor with acute or convalescent COVID-19. The donor label of this sample is uncertain. The CDR3 sequence is CASSPTGGRGSNGYTF. CDR3 nucleotide sequence: TGTGCCAGCTCCCCGACAGGGGGGCGTGGGTCTAATGGCTACACCTTC.